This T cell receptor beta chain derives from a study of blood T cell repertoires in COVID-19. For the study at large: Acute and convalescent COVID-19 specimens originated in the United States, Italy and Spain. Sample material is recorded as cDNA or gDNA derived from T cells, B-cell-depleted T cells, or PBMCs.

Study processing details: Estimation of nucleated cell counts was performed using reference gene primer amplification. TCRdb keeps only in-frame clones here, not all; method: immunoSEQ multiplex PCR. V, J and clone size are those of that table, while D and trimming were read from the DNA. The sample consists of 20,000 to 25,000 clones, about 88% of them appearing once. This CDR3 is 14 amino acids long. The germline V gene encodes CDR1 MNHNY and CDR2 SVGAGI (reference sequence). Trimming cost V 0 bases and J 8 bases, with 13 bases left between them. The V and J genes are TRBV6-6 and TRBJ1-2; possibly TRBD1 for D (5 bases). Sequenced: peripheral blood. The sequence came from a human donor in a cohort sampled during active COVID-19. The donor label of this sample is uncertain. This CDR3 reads CASSYSGAEGGYTF. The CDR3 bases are TGTGCCAGCAGTTACTCCGGGGCGGAGGGAGGCTACACCTTC.